This TCR beta chain was obtained from a study of T cells in Graves' hyperthyroidism and ophthalmopathy. Germline V gene lookup returns CDR1 MNHEY and CDR2 SVGEGT. The ends were cut back, 8 bases at V and 4 bases at J, with 14 bases in the middle. This CDR3 comprises 13 residues. Amplified TCR beta CDR3 regions derived from RNA transcripts. The TCR CDR3 first-round RT-PCR relied on the HTBI primer set. TCRdb redid the calling of the multiplex PCR reads with MiXCR, one entry per CDR3 protein. The sample consists of around 620,000 distinct CDR3 sequences, about 17% of them appearing once. The sequenced sample consisted of blood. The sequence came from a woman in her 30s with Graves' hyperthyroidism. The chain carries TRBV6-2 or TRBV6-3 and TRBJ1-2; D is uncertain. CDR3 DNA sequence: TGTGCCAGCGGTGTCCGGGGATTCTATGGCTACACCTTC. This encodes CASGVRGFYGYTF.